This T cell receptor beta chain comes out of a study of T cell repertoires in cytomegalovirus infection. In the study overall: Use of recently identified HLA-C-restricted and well-studied HLA-B-restricted CMV epitopes was part of the study. Based on public TCR beta signatures, there were indications of CMV infection and of a matching HLA type.

V lost 7 bases to trimming and J lost 5 bases, with 17 bases between them. This CDR3 spans 14 amino acids. Germline CDR1 MNHNS, CDR2 SASEGT. General study results and limits: Individuals carrying CMV plus the relevant HLA were identified by cumulative frequency of public TCR beta families. Dominant in the ex vivo response were TCR beta clonotypes restricted by HLA-C and specific for CMV.

This clonotype was found a few times. The antigen is unknown. Using its own MiXCR run on the reads, TCRdb lists one record per CDR3 protein. The data hold roughly 500,000 distinct CDR3 sequences, with about 33% observed a single time. This rearrangement joins TRBV6-1 to TRBJ1-1; D is perhaps TRBD1 (6 bases). This material consisted of cultured PBMCs, taken from culture after CMV antigen stimulation. The clonotype was recovered from a human donor in good health (CMV status not recorded). Some clones in this sample may be carry-over from other donors' samples. This chain's CDR3 is CASKKGQMGTEAFF. CDR3 sequence (DNA): TGTGCCAGCAAAAAGGGACAAATGGGGACTGAAGCTTTCTTT.